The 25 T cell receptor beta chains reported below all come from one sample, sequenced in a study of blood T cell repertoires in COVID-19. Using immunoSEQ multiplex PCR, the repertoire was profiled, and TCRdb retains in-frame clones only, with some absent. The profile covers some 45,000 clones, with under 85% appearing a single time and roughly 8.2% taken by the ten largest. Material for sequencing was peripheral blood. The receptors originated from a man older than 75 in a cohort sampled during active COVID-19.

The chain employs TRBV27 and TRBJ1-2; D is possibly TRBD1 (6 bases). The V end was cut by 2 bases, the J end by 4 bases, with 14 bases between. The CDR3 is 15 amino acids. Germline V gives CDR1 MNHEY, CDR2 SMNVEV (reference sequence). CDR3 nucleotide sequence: TGTGCCAGCAGTTTACTAGGGGGATCCGGCTATGGCTACACCTTC. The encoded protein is CASSLLGGSGYGYTF.

CDR3 sequence (DNA): TGTGCCAGCAGCCCGGGACAGGGGTTCTTCGATGAGCAGTTCTTC. Protein product: CASSPGQGFFDEQFF. The chain has TRBV5-6 and TRBJ2-1, with TRBD1 matching 10 bases. Germline V gene sequence: CDR1 SGHDT, CDR2 YYEEEE. The CDR3 covers 15 residues. The V segment lost 4 bases and the J segment 8 bases; nucleotides outside the gene matches: 9.

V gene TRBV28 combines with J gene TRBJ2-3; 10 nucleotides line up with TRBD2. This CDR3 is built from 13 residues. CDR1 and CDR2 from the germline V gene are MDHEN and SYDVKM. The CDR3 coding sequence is TGTGCGGGGAGCGGGGGGGCGTTAGGTACGCAGTATTTT. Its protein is CAGSGGALGTQYF. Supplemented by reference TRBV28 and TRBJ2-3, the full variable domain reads DVKVTQSSRYLVKRTGEKVFLECVQDMDHENMFWYRQDPGLGLRLIYFSYDVKMKEKGDIPEGYSVSREKKERFSLILESASTNQTSMYLCAGSGGALGTQYFGPGTRLTVL.

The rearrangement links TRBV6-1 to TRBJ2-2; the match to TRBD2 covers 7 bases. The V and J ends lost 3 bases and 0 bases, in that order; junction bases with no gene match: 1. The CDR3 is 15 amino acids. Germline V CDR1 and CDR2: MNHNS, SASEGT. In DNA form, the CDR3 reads TGTGCCAGCAGTGAGGGGGGGACGAACACCGGGGAGCTGTTTTTT. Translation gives CASSEGGTNTGELFF.

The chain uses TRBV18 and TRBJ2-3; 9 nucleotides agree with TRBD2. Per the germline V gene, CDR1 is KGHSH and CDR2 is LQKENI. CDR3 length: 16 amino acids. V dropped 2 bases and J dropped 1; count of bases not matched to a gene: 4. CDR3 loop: CASSPGSGGRTDTQYF. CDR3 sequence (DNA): TGTGCCAGCTCACCAGGTAGCGGGGGCCGCACAGATACGCAGTATTTT.

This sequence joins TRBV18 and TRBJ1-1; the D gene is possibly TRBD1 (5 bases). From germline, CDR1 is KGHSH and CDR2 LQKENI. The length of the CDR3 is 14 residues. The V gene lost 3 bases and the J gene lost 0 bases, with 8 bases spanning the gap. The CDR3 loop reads CASSPTVMNTEAFF. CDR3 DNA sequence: TGTGCCAGCTCACCGACAGTGATGAACACTGAAGCTTTCTTT.

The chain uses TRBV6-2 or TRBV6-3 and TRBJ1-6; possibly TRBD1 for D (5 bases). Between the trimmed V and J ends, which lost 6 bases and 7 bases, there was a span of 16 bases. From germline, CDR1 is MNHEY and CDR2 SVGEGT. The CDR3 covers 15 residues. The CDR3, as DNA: TGTGCCAGCAGCCCCGGCGGGGCCAGCAATTCACCCCTCCACTTT. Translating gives CASSPGGASNSPLHF.

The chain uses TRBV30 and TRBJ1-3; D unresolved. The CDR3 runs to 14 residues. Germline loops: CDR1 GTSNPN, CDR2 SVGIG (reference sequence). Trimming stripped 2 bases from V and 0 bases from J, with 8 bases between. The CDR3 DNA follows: TGTGCCTGGAGTAAAGGAGCCTCTGGAAACACCATATATTTT. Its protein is CAWSKGASGNTIYF.

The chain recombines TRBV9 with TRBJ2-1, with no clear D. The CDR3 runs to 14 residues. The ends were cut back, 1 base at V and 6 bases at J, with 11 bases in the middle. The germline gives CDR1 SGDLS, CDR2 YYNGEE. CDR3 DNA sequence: TGTGCCAGCAGCGTACTAGTGGCCTCCAATGAGCAGTTCTTC. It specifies CASSVLVASNEQFF.

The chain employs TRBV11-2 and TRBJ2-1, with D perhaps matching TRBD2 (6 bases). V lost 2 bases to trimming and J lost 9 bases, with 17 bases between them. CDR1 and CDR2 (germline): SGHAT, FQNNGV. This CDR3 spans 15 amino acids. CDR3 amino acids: CASSLTSAGSGEQFF. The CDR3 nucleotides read TGTGCCAGCAGCTTAACTAGTGCGGGATCTGGTGAGCAGTTCTTC.

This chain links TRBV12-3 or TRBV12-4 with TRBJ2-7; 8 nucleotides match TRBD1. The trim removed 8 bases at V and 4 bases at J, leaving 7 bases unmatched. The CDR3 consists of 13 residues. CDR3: CASFRQGTYEQYF. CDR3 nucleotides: TGTGCCAGCTTCAGACAGGGGACATACGAGCAGTACTTC.

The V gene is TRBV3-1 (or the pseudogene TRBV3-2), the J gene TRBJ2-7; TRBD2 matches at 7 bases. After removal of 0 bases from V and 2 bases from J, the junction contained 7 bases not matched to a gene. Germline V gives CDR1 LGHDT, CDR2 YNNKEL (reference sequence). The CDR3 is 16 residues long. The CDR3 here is CASSQDGREVPYEQYF. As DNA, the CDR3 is TGTGCCAGCAGCCAAGATGGGAGGGAGGTACCCTACGAGCAGTACTTC.

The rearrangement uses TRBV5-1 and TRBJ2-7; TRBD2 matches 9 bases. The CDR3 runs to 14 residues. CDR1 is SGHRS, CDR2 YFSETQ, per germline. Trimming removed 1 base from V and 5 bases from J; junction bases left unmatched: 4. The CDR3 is CASSLQRGADEQYF. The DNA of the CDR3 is TGCGCCAGCAGCTTGCAGCGGGGGGCCGACGAGCAGTACTTC. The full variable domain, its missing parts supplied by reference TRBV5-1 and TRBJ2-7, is KAGVTQTPRYLIKTRGQQVTLSCSPISGHRSVSWYQQTPGQGLQFLFEYFSETQRNKGNFPGRFSGRQFSNSRSEMNVSTLELGDSALYLCASSLQRGADEQYFGPGTRLTVT.

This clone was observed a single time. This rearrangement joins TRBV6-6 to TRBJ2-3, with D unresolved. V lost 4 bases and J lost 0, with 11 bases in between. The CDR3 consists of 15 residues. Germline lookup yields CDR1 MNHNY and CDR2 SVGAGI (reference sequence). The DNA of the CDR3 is TGTGCCAGCAGTTCGGTCAAAATGAGCACAGATACGCAGTATTTT. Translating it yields CASSSVKMSTDTQYF.

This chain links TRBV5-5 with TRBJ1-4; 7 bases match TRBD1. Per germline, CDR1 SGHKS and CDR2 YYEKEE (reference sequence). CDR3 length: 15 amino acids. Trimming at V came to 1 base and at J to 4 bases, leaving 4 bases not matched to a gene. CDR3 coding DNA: TGTGCCAGCAGCTTGTTAACAGGGGTTAATGAAAAACTGTTTTTT. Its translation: CASSLLTGVNEKLFF.

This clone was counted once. The CDR3 nucleotides are TGTGCCAGCAGCTCCCTCCGGGGTGACACGTACTTC. This codes for CASSSLRGDTYF. V and J are TRBV7-9 and TRBJ2-7; tentative D call: TRBD2 (5 bases). This CDR3 is built from 12 residues. With 4 bases removed from V and 12 bases from J, the gap between germline ends came to 16 bases. Germline V gene sequence: CDR1 SEHNR, CDR2 FQNEAQ (reference sequence).

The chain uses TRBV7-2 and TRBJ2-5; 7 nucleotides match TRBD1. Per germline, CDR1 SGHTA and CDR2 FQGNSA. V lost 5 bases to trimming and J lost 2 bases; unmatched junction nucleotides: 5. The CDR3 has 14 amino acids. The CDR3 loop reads CASSPTGQQETQYF. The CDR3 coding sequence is TGTGCCAGCAGCCCAACGGGACAGCAAGAGACCCAGTACTTC.

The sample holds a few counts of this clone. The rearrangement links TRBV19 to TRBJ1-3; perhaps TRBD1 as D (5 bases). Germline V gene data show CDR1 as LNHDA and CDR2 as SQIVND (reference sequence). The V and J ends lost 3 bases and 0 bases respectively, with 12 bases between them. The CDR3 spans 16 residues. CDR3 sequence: CASSMTVLSSGNTIYF. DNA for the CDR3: TGTGCCAGTAGTATGACAGTTCTGAGCTCTGGAAACACCATATATTTT.

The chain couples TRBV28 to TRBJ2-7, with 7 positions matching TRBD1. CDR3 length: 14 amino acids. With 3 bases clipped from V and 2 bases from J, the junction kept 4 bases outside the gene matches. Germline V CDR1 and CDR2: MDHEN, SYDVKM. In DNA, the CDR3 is TGTGCCAGCAGTTTCCTGACAGGGACCTACGAGCAGTACTTC. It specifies CASSFLTGTYEQYF.

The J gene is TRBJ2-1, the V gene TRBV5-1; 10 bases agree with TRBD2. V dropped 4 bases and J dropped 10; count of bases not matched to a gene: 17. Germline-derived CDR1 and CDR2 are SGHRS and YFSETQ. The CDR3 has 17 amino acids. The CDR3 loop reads CASSPGFRLAGVGEQFF. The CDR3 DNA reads TGCGCCAGCAGCCCAGGGTTTAGGCTAGCGGGGGTTGGGGAGCAGTTCTTC.

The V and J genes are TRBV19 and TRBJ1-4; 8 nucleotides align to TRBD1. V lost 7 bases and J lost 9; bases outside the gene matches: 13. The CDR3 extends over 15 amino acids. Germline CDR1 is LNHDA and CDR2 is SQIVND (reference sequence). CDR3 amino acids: CASTMGGTGNQKLFF. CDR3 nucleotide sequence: TGTGCCAGTACCATGGGGGGGACAGGCAATCAAAAACTGTTTTTT.

The CDR3 DNA follows: TGTGCCAGCCACAAAGGAGTCTATGGCTACACCTTC. Its protein product is CASHKGVYGYTF. The chain carries TRBV28 and TRBJ1-2, with D uncertain. Germline V CDR1 and CDR2: MDHEN, SYDVKM. V was clipped by 8 bases and J by 4 bases, with 11 bases between them. The CDR3 contains 12 residues.

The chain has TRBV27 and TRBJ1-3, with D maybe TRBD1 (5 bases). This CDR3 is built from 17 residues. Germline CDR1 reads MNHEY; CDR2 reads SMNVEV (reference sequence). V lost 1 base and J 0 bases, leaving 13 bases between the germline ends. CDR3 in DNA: TGTGCCAGCAGTTTATACGGGGGGTTCAGCTCTGGAAACACCATATATTTT. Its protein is CASSLYGGFSSGNTIYF.

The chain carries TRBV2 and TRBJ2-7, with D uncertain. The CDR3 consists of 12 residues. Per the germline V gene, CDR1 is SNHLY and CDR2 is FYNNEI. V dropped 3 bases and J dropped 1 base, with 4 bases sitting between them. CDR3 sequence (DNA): TGTGCCAGCAGTGATTTATCCTACGAGCAGTACTTC. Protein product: CASSDLSYEQYF.

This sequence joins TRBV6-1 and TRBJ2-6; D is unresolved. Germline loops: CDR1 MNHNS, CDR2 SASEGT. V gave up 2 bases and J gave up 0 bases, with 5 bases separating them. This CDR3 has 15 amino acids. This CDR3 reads CASSESYSGANVLTF. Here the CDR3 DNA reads TGTGCCAGCAGTGAATCCTACTCTGGGGCCAACGTCCTGACTTTC.